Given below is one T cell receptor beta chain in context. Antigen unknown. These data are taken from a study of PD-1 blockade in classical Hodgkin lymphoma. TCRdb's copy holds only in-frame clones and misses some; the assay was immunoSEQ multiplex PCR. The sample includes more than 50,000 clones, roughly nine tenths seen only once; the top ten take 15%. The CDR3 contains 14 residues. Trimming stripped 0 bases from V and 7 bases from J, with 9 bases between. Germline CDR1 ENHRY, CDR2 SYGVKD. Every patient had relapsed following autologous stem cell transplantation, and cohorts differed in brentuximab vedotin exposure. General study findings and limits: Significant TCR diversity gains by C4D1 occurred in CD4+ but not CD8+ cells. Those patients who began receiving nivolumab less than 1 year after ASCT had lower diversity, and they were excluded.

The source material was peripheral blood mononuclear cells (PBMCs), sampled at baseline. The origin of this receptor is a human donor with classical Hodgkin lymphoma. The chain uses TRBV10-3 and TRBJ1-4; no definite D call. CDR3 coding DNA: TGTGCCATCAGTGAGTCAGGGCCCCTTGAAAAACTGTTTTTT. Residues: CAISESGPLEKLFF.